One sample yielded the 25 T cell receptor beta chains listed below, sequenced in a study of blood T cells in healthy people across ages. Combining a sample-barcoded 5' primer with a J-beta primer mix, a second PCR ran for roughly 6 to 11 cycles. Each CDR3 protein is one row after TCRdb ran MiXCR on the 5' RACE reads. The data show hundreds of thousands of distinct CDR3 sequences, around two fifths seen once. The specimen sequenced was blood. The receptor set was obtained from an elderly man in good health.

The genes are TRBV7-3 and TRBJ2-1, with unresolved D. The J call is in doubt because the DNA end fits TRBJ2-7 better. This CDR3 is 14 amino acids long. The germline gives CDR1 SGHTA, CDR2 FQGTGA. The CDR3 sequence: CASSQENSYNEQYF. Here the CDR3 DNA reads TGTGCCAGCAGTCAAGAGAACTCCTACAATGAGCAGTACTTC.

V gene TRBV20-1 combines with J gene TRBJ2-5; TRBD1 or TRBD2 may be the D gene (5 bases each). The germline CDR1 and CDR2 sequences are DFQATT and SNEGSKA (reference sequence). The CDR3 sequence is 13 residues long. Trimming took 4 bases from V and 3 from J, leaving 12 bases between them. CDR3 nucleotide sequence: TGCAGTGCTATGTCGGGGACGGAAGAGACCCAGTACTTC. As protein: CSAMSGTEETQYF.

The V call is TRBV4-2, the J call TRBJ2-5, with 9 bases matching TRBD2. Matching the DNA end better, TRBJ2-7 makes the J call doubtful. The CDR3 spans 14 residues. Germline lookup yields CDR1 LGHNA and CDR2 YNFKEQ. CDR3 residues: CASGGGGLSDEQYF. The CDR3 DNA reads TGTGCCAGCGGCGGGGGGGGGCTGTCCGACGAGCAGTACTTC.

This clonotype has only a few counts. The gene calls are TRBV4-2 and TRBJ1-4, with D hard to call. Germline V gives CDR1 LGHNA, CDR2 YNFKEQ. With 1 base removed from V and 7 bases from J, the gap between germline ends came to 10 bases. The CDR3 has 14 residues. The CDR3 loop is CASSQGRAGEKLFF. In nucleotides, the CDR3 is TGTGCCAGCAGCCAAGGAAGGGCGGGTGAAAAACTGTTTTTT.

The CDR3 region is CASSLPGLAISDTQYF. CDR3 sequence (DNA): TGCGCCAGCTCCCTTCCGGGACTAGCGATTTCAGATACGCAGTATTTT. The rearrangement links TRBV5-1 to TRBJ2-3; 10 nucleotides match TRBD2. CDR3 length equals 16 residues. Losses at the gene ends were 7 bases for V and 4 bases for J; bases not matched to a gene: 12. Germline V gene sequence: CDR1 SGHRS, CDR2 YFSETQ. Full variable domain (missing parts from reference TRBV5-1 and TRBJ2-3): KAGVTQTPRYLIKTRGQQVTLSCSPISGHRSVSWYQQTPGQGLQFLFEYFSETQRNKGNFPGRFSGRQFSNSRSEMNVSTLELGDSALYLCASSLPGLAISDTQYFGPGTRLTVL.

The rearrangement joins TRBV5-5 to TRBJ1-1; 9 bases line up with TRBD1. The length of the CDR3 is 12 residues. Germline V gene data show CDR1 as SGHKS and CDR2 as YYEKEE (reference sequence). With V trimmed by 2 bases and J by 11 bases, 4 bases remained unmatched. Here the CDR3 DNA reads TGTGCCAGCAGCTTACAGGGGGCATGGGCTTTCTTT. Its translation is CASSLQGAWAFF. Full variable domain (outside the CDR3, taken from reference TRBV5-5 and TRBJ1-1): DAGVTQSPTHLIKTRGQQVTLRCSPISGHKSVSWYQQVLGQGPQFIFQYYEKEERGRGNFPDRFSARQFPNYSSELNVNALLLGDSALYLCASSLQGAWAFFGQGTRLTVV.

The chain combines TRBV20-1 with TRBJ2-3; D perhaps matches TRBD2 (5 bases). V lost 0 bases to trimming and J lost 2 bases, with 18 bases between them. The CDR3 runs 17 residues. The germline gives CDR1 DFQATT, CDR2 SNEGSKA (reference sequence). Written as DNA, the CDR3 is TGCAGTGCTAGAGATCTCGGGGATCAGGCCCTCACAGATACGCAGTATTTT. Translated: CSARDLGDQALTDTQYF.

The chain has TRBV20-1 and TRBJ2-2; a weak D match, TRBD1 (5 bases). Looked up from germline, CDR1 is DFQATT and CDR2 is SNEGSKA (reference sequence). This CDR3 has 17 residues. Deletions cut 0 bases from V and 0 bases from J, with 14 bases between. CDR3 nucleotide sequence: TGCAGTGCTAGAGATGTCAGGGCGAACGCGAACACCGGGGAGCTGTTTTTT. It yields the protein CSARDVRANANTGELFF.

The CDR3 coding sequence is TGTGCCAGCCGGACGGGGACAGGGGTTAGCACAGATACGCAGTATTTT. Encoded protein: CASRTGTGVSTDTQYF. The chain joins TRBV3-1 to TRBJ2-3; TRBD1 aligns across 10 bases. J was trimmed by 0 bases and V by 8 bases; bases with no gene match: 8. Germline CDR1 reads LGHDT; CDR2 reads YNNKEL (reference sequence). There are 16 residues in the CDR3.

V and J are TRBV28 and TRBJ2-1; 9 bases are a match to TRBD2. V shed 2 bases, J shed 4 bases, and the junction held 3 bases outside the gene matches. The CDR3 covers 15 residues. Germline assignment: CDR1 MDHEN and CDR2 SYDVKM. The CDR3 DNA is TGTGCCAGCAGTTTAGGCGGGAGGGAATACAATGAGCAGTTCTTC. This translates into CASSLGGREYNEQFF.

This clonotype was picked up a small number of times. The rearrangement links TRBV5-1 to TRBJ1-1; 7 bases align to TRBD1. The CDR3 contains 16 residues. After removal of 2 bases from V and 2 bases from J, the junction contained 9 bases not matched to a gene. Per the germline V gene, CDR1 is SGHRS and CDR2 is YFSETQ. DNA of the CDR3: TGCGCCAGCAGCTTTACCGGGACAGACACAAACACTGAAGCTTTCTTT. As protein: CASSFTGTDTNTEAFF.

This chain joins TRBV11-2 and TRBJ2-5; tentative D call: TRBD2 (5 bases). The ends were cut back, 0 bases at V and 0 bases at J, with 11 bases in the middle. Germline V gene lookup returns CDR1 SGHAT and CDR2 FQNNGV. This CDR3 is built from 16 residues. This chain's CDR3 is CASSLDLQRDQETQYF. CDR3 DNA: TGTGCCAGCAGCTTAGATCTTCAGAGGGACCAAGAGACCCAGTACTTC.

V gene TRBV20-1 combines with J gene TRBJ2-5; 7 bases are shared with TRBD2. The CDR3 is made up of 15 amino acids. The V and J ends lost 3 bases and 2 bases, in that order; junction bases with no gene match: 9. From germline, CDR1 is DFQATT and CDR2 SNEGSKA (reference sequence). The CDR3 DNA is TGCAGTGCTAGTGGGAGGGCCACCCAACAAGAGACCCAGTACTTC. It translates to CSASGRATQQETQYF.

The chain is built from TRBV11-2 and TRBJ2-3; 9 nucleotides align to TRBD2. The CDR3 totals 15 residues. The germline CDR1 and CDR2 sequences are SGHAT and FQNNGV. With V trimmed by 2 bases and J by 4 bases, 4 bases remained unmatched. The CDR3 nucleotides read TGTGCCAGCAGCTTACGCGGGGGGGCGGCAGATACGCAGTATTTT. Its protein is CASSLRGGAADTQYF.

This chain joins TRBV27 and TRBJ2-3, with D tentatively TRBD2 (5 bases). With 5 bases removed from V and 4 bases from J, the gap between germline ends came to 16 bases. This CDR3 has 15 amino acids. CDR1 is MNHEY, CDR2 SMNVEV, per germline (reference sequence). For the CDR3, the DNA is TGTGCCAGCAGTCTTACTAGAATTTTAGCAGATACGCAGTATTTT. It encodes CASSLTRILADTQYF.

This clonotype appeared a few times. The chain is built from TRBV30 and TRBJ2-1, with TRBD2 as a possible D gene (7 bases). This CDR3 is built from 14 residues. V lost 3 bases and J 2 bases, leaving 11 bases between the germline ends. Looked up from germline, CDR1 is GTSNPN and CDR2 is SVGIG (reference sequence). CDR3 nucleotides: TGTGCCTGGAGGGGGGAGGGGGCCTACAATGAGCAGTTCTTC. Amino acids: CAWRGEGAYNEQFF.

About this clonotype: A much larger clone differs from this one at a single base, so this may be a read error. The chain uses TRBV12-3 or TRBV12-4 and TRBJ2-1; D possibly corresponds to TRBD1 (6 bases). CDR3 size: 15 residues. CDR3 sequence: CASSTTGWQNNGQFF. Written as DNA, the CDR3 is TGTGCCAGCAGTACCACAGGGTGGCAGAACAATGGGCAGTTCTTC.

In its sample, this clonotype was seen once. The chain couples TRBV11-2 to TRBJ2-5, with 7 bases matching TRBD1. J gave up 5 bases and V 6 bases, and 9 bases lay outside the gene matches. This CDR3 is built from 14 residues. Germline lookup yields CDR1 SGHAT and CDR2 FQNNGV. The CDR3 reads CASRPTGSGETQYF. For the CDR3, the DNA is TGTGCCAGCAGACCGACAGGGTCGGGGGAGACCCAGTACTTC.

With respect to this clonotype: A read error may account for a junction end that differs from germline. The V call is TRBV10-3, the J call TRBJ2-5; 7 nucleotides match TRBD2. Germline assignment: CDR1 ENHRY and CDR2 SYGVKD. This CDR3 region has 14 residues. CDR3 nucleotides: TGTGCCAGCAGTGAGGGGACTATACCCAATGAGCAGTACTTC. It is translated as CASSEGTIPNEQYF.

The chain uses TRBV5-5 and TRBJ2-1, with a tentative D call TRBD2 (5 bases). Trimming stripped 4 bases from V and 2 bases from J, with 13 bases between. This CDR3 comprises 15 residues. The V gene's germline CDR1 is SGHKS and CDR2 YYEKEE (reference sequence). CDR3 nucleotide sequence: TGTGCCAGCAGCGGCGGCGGGTTTACCTACAATGAGCAGTTCTTC. Amino acid sequence: CASSGGGFTYNEQFF.

This clonotype was counted at least ten times. The V and J genes are TRBV7-9 and TRBJ2-5; no clear D. Deletions cut 1 base from V and 1 base from J, with 10 bases between. The CDR3 has 15 residues. Germline V gene data show CDR1 as SEHNR and CDR2 as FQNEAQ (reference sequence). CDR3 protein: CASSLVLMFQETQYF. CDR3 coding DNA: TGTGCCAGCAGCTTAGTACTGATGTTCCAAGAGACCCAGTACTTC.

This clonotype was seen only once. CDR3 sequence (DNA): TGCGCCAGCAGCCGGACGTCCGGGACACCTTCCTACGAGCAGTACTTC. Translation: CASSRTSGTPSYEQYF. The chain joins TRBV4-1 to TRBJ2-7, with D tentatively TRBD1 (6 bases). Germline CDR1 and CDR2: MGHRA and YSYEKL. The V gene lost 4 bases and the J gene lost 1 base, with 17 bases spanning the gap. The CDR3 spans 16 residues.

This clonotype was found a few times. V gene TRBV20-1 combines with J gene TRBJ2-7; D may be TRBD1 (5 bases). Deletions cut 3 bases from V and 0 bases from J, with 9 bases between. The CDR3 is made up of 13 amino acids. CDR1 and CDR2 (germline): DFQATT, SNEGSKA (reference sequence). The CDR3 sequence: CSARTAPSYEQYF. The CDR3, as DNA: TGCAGTGCTAGGACAGCTCCCTCCTACGAGCAGTACTTC.

This clonotype was observed many times. The chain joins TRBV5-1 to TRBJ2-7, with TRBD2 identical over 10 bases. CDR3 length: 15 amino acids. After removal of 3 bases from V and 3 bases from J, the junction contained 6 bases not matched to a gene. Germline loops: CDR1 SGHRS, CDR2 YFSETQ. The CDR3 is CASSSLAGGNYEQYF. The CDR3 DNA follows: TGCGCCAGCAGCTCATTAGCGGGAGGAAACTACGAGCAGTACTTC.

The chain joins TRBV20-1 to TRBJ1-5, with D possibly being TRBD1 (6 bases). This CDR3 contains 13 residues. V was pared by 4 bases and J by 4 bases, with 11 bases between. Germline V gene sequence: CDR1 DFQATT, CDR2 SNEGSKA (reference sequence). CDR3 sequence: CSAIRGGNQPQHF. The CDR3 region has the DNA TGCAGTGCTATCCGAGGGGGAAATCAGCCCCAGCATTTT.